This entry lists 16 T cell receptor beta chains sequenced from one sample in a study of blood T cell repertoires in COVID-19. This table comes from immunoSEQ multiplex PCR, and its TCRdb copy is limited to in-frame clones, with some not included. The sample includes fewer than 90,000 clones, around 90% of them seen just once. The material sequenced was peripheral blood. These receptor sequences come from a man in his 70s with acute or convalescent COVID-19.

This chain connects TRBV7-6 to TRBJ2-7; D gene uncertain. CDR3 length: 15 residues. The V end lost 1 base, the J end lost 2 bases, and 12 bases lay between the germline ends. Germline CDR1 is SGHVS and CDR2 is FNYEAQ. CDR3 coding DNA: TGTGCCAGCAGCTTAGGCGTCGGCAGGACCTACGAGCAGTACTTC. It yields the protein CASSLGVGRTYEQYF.

This clone was picked up a small number of times. The chain recombines TRBV12-3 or TRBV12-4 with TRBJ2-7; 9 bases are a match to TRBD1. The CDR3 has 13 amino acids. V was clipped by 3 bases and J by 6 bases; unmatched bases: 3. The CDR3 loop is CASSFRDRVEQYF. In DNA, the CDR3 is TGTGCCAGCAGTTTCCGGGACAGGGTCGAGCAGTACTTC.

The chain couples TRBV2 to TRBJ2-7, with D possibly TRBD1 on 6 matching bases. Deletions cut 2 bases from V and 3 bases from J, with 11 bases between. The CDR3 has 14 residues. From germline, CDR1 is SNHLY and CDR2 FYNNEI. The CDR3: CASSERDNLYEQYF. DNA of the CDR3: TGTGCCAGCAGTGAAAGGGACAATCTCTACGAGCAGTACTTC.

The V and J genes are TRBV7-9 and TRBJ1-3; no clear D gene. V was pared by 3 bases and J by 0 bases, with 12 bases between. The CDR3 consists of 16 residues. The germline gives CDR1 SEHNR, CDR2 FQNEAQ (reference sequence). The CDR3 nucleotides read TGTGCCAGCAGCTTTGGCAGGCCCAGCTCTGGAAACACCATATATTTT. Its protein is CASSFGRPSSGNTIYF.

CDR3 sequence reads: CAWSIAYLYEQYF. The CDR3 DNA is TGTGCCTGGAGTATCGCCTACCTATACGAGCAGTACTTC. This rearrangement joins TRBV30 to TRBJ2-7; D is uncertain. CDR3 size: 13 residues. CDR1 and CDR2 from the germline V gene are GTSNPN and SVGIG (reference sequence). V was trimmed by 2 bases and J by 4 bases, leaving 12 bases between them.

The rearrangement links TRBV2 to TRBJ2-5; TRBD2 matches at 8 bases. J gave up 5 bases and V 6 bases, and 8 bases lay outside the gene matches. The CDR3 extends over 14 amino acids. Germline assignment: CDR1 SNHLY and CDR2 FYNNEI. The CDR3 nucleotides read TGTGCCAGCAGCCAGGGACTAGTCCTTGAGACCCAGTACTTC. It encodes CASSQGLVLETQYF.

The V call is TRBV2, the J call TRBJ2-1; maybe TRBD2 (6 bases). This CDR3 is built from 15 residues. Trimming removed 6 bases at V and 1 base at J, with 13 bases between. The germline CDR1 and CDR2 sequences are SNHLY and FYNNEI. CDR3 sequence: CASSTLRGSYNEQFF. Here the CDR3 DNA reads TGTGCCAGCAGCACCTTACGGGGGTCCTACAATGAGCAGTTCTTC.

The rearrangement uses TRBV6-5 and TRBJ1-2, with 8 bases matching TRBD1. The J segment lost 7 bases and the V segment lost 6 bases, leaving 7 bases of the junction unmatched. The CDR3 covers 13 residues. Germline-derived CDR1 and CDR2 are MNHEY and SVGAGI. The CDR3 DNA follows: TGTGCCAGCAGAAGGACAGGGCCCCTTGGCTACACCTTC. It encodes CASRRTGPLGYTF.

The chain recombines TRBV4-3 with TRBJ1-6; possibly TRBD1 for D (5 bases). Germline-derived CDR1 and CDR2 are LGHNA and YSLEER. V was shortened by 3 bases and J by 9 bases, with 9 bases between the two germline ends. This CDR3 is 13 amino acids long. The CDR3 coding sequence is TGCGCCAGCAGCCAGGGGCAGGGTTCACCCCTCCACTTT. This translates into CASSQGQGSPLHF.

This chain uses TRBV6-5 with TRBJ2-7, with TRBD1 identical over 11 bases. The CDR3 spans 14 residues. J was trimmed by 4 bases and V by 8 bases; bases with no gene match: 7. Germline assignment: CDR1 MNHEY and CDR2 SVGAGI. In DNA form, the CDR3 reads TGTGCCAGCGGGCCGGACAGGGGGCCTTACGAGCAGTACTTC. It specifies CASGPDRGPYEQYF.

The sample holds one count of this clone. The chain carries TRBV5-1 and TRBJ1-3, with 7 bases that match TRBD1. CDR1 and CDR2 from the germline V gene are SGHRS and YFSETQ. The CDR3 has 16 residues. The V segment lost 4 bases and the J segment 0 bases; nucleotides outside the gene matches: 7. CDR3 DNA: TGCGCCAGCAGCGGAGGACAGGCGCTCTCTGGAAACACCATATATTTT. It yields the protein CASSGGQALSGNTIYF.

This rearrangement joins TRBV29-1 to TRBJ2-7, with TRBD1 identical over 8 bases. The CDR3 spans 14 residues. With V trimmed by 7 bases and J by 2 bases, 10 bases remained unmatched. Germline V gene data show CDR1 as SQVTM and CDR2 as ANQGSEA. This chain's CDR3 is CSGGTGTGPYEQYF. In DNA, the CDR3 is TGCAGCGGGGGGACCGGGACAGGACCCTACGAGCAGTACTTC.

This chain links TRBV7-9 with TRBJ2-3; TRBD2 agrees at 9 bases. Trimming cost V 5 bases and J 2 bases; bases outside gene matches: 11. The CDR3 spans 17 residues. Germline CDR1 SEHNR, CDR2 FQNEAQ (reference sequence). Here the CDR3 reads CASSTPRAGGPTDTQYF. CDR3 sequence (DNA): TGTGCCAGCAGCACCCCCAGGGCGGGGGGGCCCACAGATACGCAGTATTTT.

This rearrangement joins TRBV5-1 to TRBJ1-4; D gene unclear. This CDR3 has 14 residues. Germline V gene data show CDR1 as SGHRS and CDR2 as YFSETQ. Trimming removed 0 bases at V and 4 bases at J, with 7 bases between. CDR3 DNA: TGCGCCAGCAGCTTGGCGGTGAATAATGAAAAACTGTTTTTT. Translating it yields CASSLAVNNEKLFF.

This clone occurred a few times. As DNA, the CDR3 is TGCAGCGGGGTCCGCACAGGCGCCATCAACACTGAAGCTTTCTTT. This sequence encodes CSGVRTGAINTEAFF. The J gene is TRBJ1-1, the V gene TRBV29-1; D possibly corresponds to TRBD1 (5 bases). There are 15 residues in the CDR3. Germline V lookup: CDR1 SQVTM, CDR2 ANQGSEA. V was clipped by 7 bases and J by 2 bases, with 20 bases between them.

The chain carries TRBV7-2 and TRBJ1-3; the D is unclear. V was trimmed by 4 bases and J by 2 bases, leaving 9 bases between them. The CDR3 covers 14 residues. Germline-derived CDR1 and CDR2 are SGHTA and FQGNSA. In nucleotides, the CDR3 is TGTGCCAGCAGCTCTTACTTCCCTGGAAACACCATATATTTT. Translated: CASSSYFPGNTIYF.